Reported below is one T cell receptor beta chain. An equimolar mix of two oligonucleotides served as the beta constant-region primer for TRBC1 and TRBC2. Ligated cDNA was amplified by four rounds of PCR with nested alpha and beta constant-region primers and SP2. The cDNA 3' end received a ligated single-stranded oligonucleotide carrying the SP2 primer and a 12-nucleotide UMI. MiXCR, applied by TCRdb to the UMI-ligation and nested PCR reads, yields one record per CDR3 protein. The sample holds 95,000 to 150,000 distinct CDR3 sequences, roughly 32% seen once. The data belong to a study of naive and memory T cell subsets. With 1 base removed from V and 6 bases from J, the gap between germline ends came to 14 bases. There are 15 residues in the CDR3. Germline-derived CDR1 and CDR2 are SGHRS and YFSETQ. Overnight CMV lysate stimulation of fresh PBMCs defined donor CMV status by CD4+ IFNgamma. Cells stained for CD3, CD4, CD8, CD45RA, CD27 and viability were sorted into four CD45RA/CD27 subsets.

The source of this sequence is a human donor in good health. The V call is TRBV5-1, the J call TRBJ2-1; D gene unclear. Sequencing input: central memory CD4+ T cells from blood. The CDR3 spells CASSLSLAPPNEQFF. Here the CDR3 DNA reads TGCGCCAGCAGCTTGTCGCTGGCCCCCCCCAATGAGCAGTTCTTC.